This is a list of T cell receptor beta chains from one sample in a study of Ad26.COV2.S vaccination and SARS-CoV-2 variants. This table comes from immunoSEQ multiplex PCR, and its TCRdb copy is limited to in-frame clones, with some not included. The sample lists roughly 140,000 clones, around 86% occurring once. Sequenced material: peripheral blood, taken after recovery from COVID-19. The receptors were sampled from a human donor who had recovered from COVID-19. Each CDR3 is given without its conserved first and last residue.

TRBJ2-1 | TRBV28 | ASSPSRTSGGTGQF
TRBJ2-7 | TRBV14 | ASSQTGYYEQY
TRBJ2-5 | TRBV29-1 | SGTGLGKTQY
TRBJ1-1 | TRBV6-2/TRBV6-3 | ASSPNRQGAIIEAF
TRBJ1-4 | TRBV5-4 | ASSHDSEREKLF
TRBJ2-2 | TRBV11-2 | ASSLADRNTGELF
TRBJ2-3 | TRBV29-1 | SVEGGMADTQY
TRBJ2-1 | TRBV27 | ASSFPPASGFYNEQF
TRBJ1-1 | TRBV18 | ASSGTGGEAF
TRBJ1-4 | TRBV6-5 | ASSYSFATNEKLF
TRBJ2-3 | TRBV30 | AWRIQGTQY
TRBJ1-4 | TRBV5-1 | ASSLNRAREKLF
TRBJ1-3 | TRBV2 | ASSEMAGWGNTIY
TRBJ2-2 | TRBV6-6 | ASSPGQGRTGELF
TRBJ1-1 | TRBV7-2 | ASSFGADTEAF
TRBJ1-1 | TRBV7-9 | ASSLGQSLDTEAF
TRBJ2-5 | TRBV6-6 | ASRRAQETQY
TRBJ1-6 | TRBV15 | ATSRGDGTGNSPLH
TRBJ1-2 | TRBV24-1 | ATSDYKANYGYT
TRBJ2-5 | TRBV2 | ASSRTGQETQY